A selection of T cell receptor beta chains follows, all from one sample in a study of blood T cell repertoires in COVID-19. Some clones are missing from TCRdb's copy, which holds only in-frame ones; the method was immunoSEQ multiplex PCR. The table has about 480,000 clones, 70% to 90% seen once. The specimen was PBMCs or T cells enriched from blood (not recorded which). The receptors come from a woman aged 18-29 years with acute COVID-19. Both conserved end residues are part of each CDR3. Fields, in order: clone size, V gene, J gene, D gene, CDR3 DNA, CDR3 protein. D genes are given only for firm matches. The listing skips clone size in some rows; elsewhere it reads once, few, many or a size class.

abundance: once; v_gene: TRBV19; j_gene: TRBJ1-1; d_gene: .; CDR3nt: TGTGCCAGTAGACAGATGGGGGGAACGGGAGTGAACACTGAAGCTTTCTTT; CDR3aa: CASRQMGGTGVNTEAFF
abundance: .; v_gene: TRBV28; j_gene: TRBJ1-1; d_gene: .; CDR3nt: TGTGCCAGCACGTCCGGGAACACTGAAGCTTTCTTT; CDR3aa: CASTSGNTEAFF
abundance: .; v_gene: TRBV11-3; j_gene: TRBJ2-1; d_gene: .; CDR3nt: TGTGCCAGCAGCTTAAACCAAGGGGCCAGGAATGAGCAGTTCTTC; CDR3aa: CASSLNQGARNEQFF
abundance: few; v_gene: TRBV4-2; j_gene: TRBJ1-2; d_gene: .; CDR3nt: TGTGCCAGCAGCCAAGCGTCAGGCGGCTACACCTTC; CDR3aa: CASSQASGGYTF
abundance: .; v_gene: TRBV5-1; j_gene: TRBJ1-1; d_gene: .; CDR3nt: TGCGCCAGCAGCTTGCGACCTTGGACGTCCGGAGGCACTGAAGCTTTCTTT; CDR3aa: CASSLRPWTSGGTEAFF
abundance: .; v_gene: TRBV25-1; j_gene: TRBJ2-7; d_gene: .; CDR3nt: TGTGCCAGCAGTGAATACCCCCGGTCAGGGCCAACCTACGAGCAGTACTTC; CDR3aa: CASSEYPRSGPTYEQYF
abundance: .; v_gene: TRBV5-1; j_gene: TRBJ1-2; d_gene: TRBD1; CDR3nt: TGCGCCAGCAGCCCGGAACCGGACAGGGGCTATGGCTACACCTTC; CDR3aa: CASSPEPDRGYGYTF
abundance: .; v_gene: TRBV27; j_gene: TRBJ2-1; d_gene: TRBD2; CDR3nt: TGTGCCAGCAGCTCTAGACTAGCGGCCACCACTAGCTCCTACAATGAGCAGTTCTTC; CDR3aa: CASSSRLAATTSSYNEQFF
abundance: once; v_gene: TRBV29-1; j_gene: TRBJ2-3; d_gene: .; CDR3nt: TGCAGCGTGATAACATGGGGACATTCTAGCACAGATACGCAGTATTTT; CDR3aa: CSVITWGHSSTDTQYF
abundance: .; v_gene: TRBV27; j_gene: TRBJ1-2; d_gene: .; CDR3nt: TGTGCCAGCAGCCTAACAGGAATAAACTATGGCTACACCTTC; CDR3aa: CASSLTGINYGYTF
abundance: .; v_gene: TRBV5-1; j_gene: TRBJ1-3; d_gene: .; CDR3nt: TGCGCCAGCAGCCCCCCCGGCGGGACTGGAAACACCATATATTTT; CDR3aa: CASSPPGGTGNTIYF
abundance: .; v_gene: TRBV27; j_gene: TRBJ2-7; d_gene: TRBD1; CDR3nt: TGTGCCAGCAGTTTACAGGGGGTTACCTACGAGCAGTACTTC; CDR3aa: CASSLQGVTYEQYF
abundance: .; v_gene: TRBV6-5; j_gene: TRBJ1-1; d_gene: TRBD1; CDR3nt: TGTGCCAGCAGTTTTCGGACAGGGAAGGCTGGTGAAGCTTTCTTT; CDR3aa: CASSFRTGKAGEAFF
abundance: .; v_gene: TRBV12-5; j_gene: TRBJ2-1; d_gene: TRBD1; CDR3nt: TGTGCTAGTGGTTCTGGGACAGGGCCCTACAATGAGCAGTTCTTC; CDR3aa: CASGSGTGPYNEQFF
abundance: .; v_gene: TRBV7-9; j_gene: TRBJ2-1; d_gene: .; CDR3nt: TGTGCCAGCAGCGGAGCGGACAGACCAGACAATGAGCAGTTCTTC; CDR3aa: CASSGADRPDNEQFF
abundance: .; v_gene: TRBV11-2; j_gene: TRBJ2-2; d_gene: TRBD2; CDR3nt: TGTGCCAGCAGCTTAGTTTCTAGCGGGAGTTCTAGAGGCGGGGAGCTGTTTTTT; CDR3aa: CASSLVSSGSSRGGELFF
abundance: .; v_gene: TRBV2; j_gene: TRBJ2-1; d_gene: TRBD1; CDR3nt: TGTGCCAGCAGTGTGACAGGGGAATTATATGAGCAGTTCTTC; CDR3aa: CASSVTGELYEQFF
abundance: .; v_gene: TRBV12-3/TRBV12-4; j_gene: TRBJ2-7; d_gene: .; CDR3nt: TGTGCCAGCAGTTTAATAGGGAGCTACGAGCAGTACTTC; CDR3aa: CASSLIGSYEQYF
abundance: .; v_gene: TRBV10-1; j_gene: TRBJ1-6; d_gene: TRBD1; CDR3nt: TGCGCCAGCAGGGGACAGGATGGAAATTCACCCCTCCACTTT; CDR3aa: CASRGQDGNSPLHF
abundance: .; v_gene: TRBV20-1; j_gene: TRBJ2-7; d_gene: TRBD1; CDR3nt: TGCAGTGCTAGTTCAGGGACAGTACTCTACGAGCAGTACTTC; CDR3aa: CSASSGTVLYEQYF
abundance: .; v_gene: TRBV6-5; j_gene: TRBJ1-2; d_gene: .; CDR3nt: TGTGCCAGCAGTTTGGAGGGGTTCTATGGCTACACCTTC; CDR3aa: CASSLEGFYGYTF
abundance: .; v_gene: TRBV5-1; j_gene: TRBJ2-5; d_gene: TRBD1; CDR3nt: TGCGCCAGCAGCATCGGGACAGGGGGGTCTCAAGAGACCCAGTACTTC; CDR3aa: CASSIGTGGSQETQYF
abundance: .; v_gene: TRBV12-3/TRBV12-4; j_gene: TRBJ1-6; d_gene: TRBD1; CDR3nt: TGTGCCAGCGATACAAACAGGGGTTCACCCCTCCACTTT; CDR3aa: CASDTNRGSPLHF
abundance: .; v_gene: TRBV4-3; j_gene: TRBJ2-1; d_gene: TRBD2; CDR3nt: TGCGCCAGCAGCTTGCGAACCAGCGGGAATCGAAATGAGCAGTTCTTC; CDR3aa: CASSLRTSGNRNEQFF
abundance: .; v_gene: TRBV10-3; j_gene: TRBJ2-7; d_gene: .; CDR3nt: TGTGCCATCAGTGTAGAGGGAGGTACTTACGAGCAGTACTTC; CDR3aa: CAISVEGGTYEQYF
abundance: .; v_gene: TRBV11-1; j_gene: TRBJ2-7; d_gene: TRBD1; CDR3nt: TGTGCCAGCAGCACGGGACAGGGGGCCCTCTACGAGCAGTACTTC; CDR3aa: CASSTGQGALYEQYF
abundance: .; v_gene: TRBV2; j_gene: TRBJ2-1; d_gene: .; CDR3nt: TGTGCCAGCAGTGTATTGTCCCGAGTTGAGCAGTTCTTC; CDR3aa: CASSVLSRVEQFF
abundance: .; v_gene: TRBV20-1; j_gene: TRBJ1-1; d_gene: TRBD1; CDR3nt: TGCAGTGCTAGATGGGACAGGGTTGCTTTCTTT; CDR3aa: CSARWDRVAFF
abundance: .; v_gene: TRBV15; j_gene: TRBJ2-7; d_gene: TRBD2; CDR3nt: TGTGCCACCAGCAACTCAACGACCCCCGGGAGGGGGGAGCAGTACTTC; CDR3aa: CATSNSTTPGRGEQYF
abundance: .; v_gene: TRBV9; j_gene: TRBJ1-5; d_gene: .; CDR3nt: TGTGCCAGCAGCGCCCGGGACACCAATCAGCCCCAGCATTTT; CDR3aa: CASSARDTNQPQHF
abundance: .; v_gene: TRBV19; j_gene: TRBJ2-3; d_gene: TRBD2; CDR3nt: TGTGCCAGTACCCTGACTAGCGGGAGGGCCAGAGATACGCAGTATTTT; CDR3aa: CASTLTSGRARDTQYF
abundance: .; v_gene: TRBV6-5; j_gene: TRBJ2-7; d_gene: TRBD2; CDR3nt: TGTGCCAGCAGTTACTGGACTAGCGAGAGCGAGCAGTACTTC; CDR3aa: CASSYWTSESEQYF
abundance: .; v_gene: TRBV9; j_gene: TRBJ2-7; d_gene: TRBD2; CDR3nt: TGTGCCAGGAACTCTCCCGGGACTATATCCTACGAGCAGTACTTC; CDR3aa: CARNSPGTISYEQYF
abundance: .; v_gene: TRBV27; j_gene: TRBJ1-5; d_gene: TRBD1; CDR3nt: TGTGCCAGCAGTAACAGACAGGGGGCCGGTCAGCCCCAGCATTTT; CDR3aa: CASSNRQGAGQPQHF
abundance: .; v_gene: TRBV27; j_gene: TRBJ2-2; d_gene: TRBD2; CDR3nt: TGTGCCAGCAGTTCCTACCTCGGGACTAGCGGGAGGCAAGCGAACACCGGGGAGCTGTTTTTT; CDR3aa: CASSSYLGTSGRQANTGELFF
abundance: .; v_gene: TRBV5-1; j_gene: TRBJ1-5; d_gene: .; CDR3nt: TGCGCCAGCAGCGGCCAGGGGCAAGATCAGCCCCAGCATTTT; CDR3aa: CASSGQGQDQPQHF
abundance: once; v_gene: TRBV5-4; j_gene: TRBJ2-3; d_gene: .; CDR3nt: TGTGCCAGCAGCTCCCTAGCTAGGGATACGCAGTATTTT; CDR3aa: CASSSLARDTQYF
abundance: .; v_gene: TRBV20-1; j_gene: TRBJ1-1; d_gene: TRBD1; CDR3nt: TGCAGTGCTAGTAAAACAGGGGGGAACACTGAAGCTTTCTTT; CDR3aa: CSASKTGGNTEAFF
abundance: .; v_gene: TRBV9; j_gene: TRBJ2-1; d_gene: TRBD2; CDR3nt: TGTGCCAGCAGCCGAGCGGGAGGGGGGAATGAGCAGTTCTTC; CDR3aa: CASSRAGGGNEQFF
abundance: .; v_gene: TRBV7-2; j_gene: TRBJ2-3; d_gene: TRBD1; CDR3nt: TGTGCCAGCAGCTTACCGGGACAGGGGAGGAATACGCAGTATTTT; CDR3aa: CASSLPGQGRNTQYF
abundance: .; v_gene: TRBV6-5; j_gene: TRBJ1-2; d_gene: .; CDR3nt: TGTGCCAGCAGTTACTCAGGGGTAGCGGCGACCTATGGCTACACCTTC; CDR3aa: CASSYSGVAATYGYTF
abundance: few; v_gene: TRBV5-1; j_gene: TRBJ2-2; d_gene: .; CDR3nt: TGCGCCAGCAGCTTCGCCTCGGGTAACACCGGGGAGCTGTTTTTT; CDR3aa: CASSFASGNTGELFF
abundance: .; v_gene: TRBV28; j_gene: TRBJ2-7; d_gene: TRBD1; CDR3nt: TGTGCCAGCAGTTTCACAGGGGGAAACTACGAGCAGTACTTC; CDR3aa: CASSFTGGNYEQYF
abundance: .; v_gene: TRBV19; j_gene: TRBJ1-1; d_gene: TRBD1; CDR3nt: TGTGCCAGTAGTATACGGACAGGGTACACTGAAGCTTTCTTT; CDR3aa: CASSIRTGYTEAFF
abundance: .; v_gene: TRBV7-9; j_gene: TRBJ1-4; d_gene: TRBD1; CDR3nt: TGTGCCAGCAGCTCCGGGACAGGGGGTGAAAAACTGTTTTTT; CDR3aa: CASSSGTGGEKLFF
abundance: few; v_gene: TRBV7-2; j_gene: TRBJ1-3; d_gene: .; CDR3nt: TGTGCCAGCAGCATACAGGGTTTCGGAAACACCATATATTTT; CDR3aa: CASSIQGFGNTIYF
abundance: .; v_gene: TRBV27; j_gene: TRBJ2-7; d_gene: .; CDR3nt: TGTGCCAGCGGGAACCATGACAGTATCTACGAGCAGTACTTC; CDR3aa: CASGNHDSIYEQYF
abundance: .; v_gene: TRBV21-1; j_gene: TRBJ2-2; d_gene: .; CDR3nt: TGTGCCAGCAGCAAAGACCTAATTAGTGGGGGACATCACACCGGGGAGCTGTTTTTT; CDR3aa: CASSKDLISGGHHTGELFF
abundance: .; v_gene: TRBV4-1; j_gene: TRBJ2-2; d_gene: TRBD1; CDR3nt: TGCGCCAGCAGCGCACGGGACAGGGCTCAGAACACCGGGGAGCTGTTTTTT; CDR3aa: CASSARDRAQNTGELFF
abundance: .; v_gene: TRBV19; j_gene: TRBJ1-2; d_gene: TRBD1; CDR3nt: TGTGCCAGTAGTACAGGAGGGACAGGGGCGAACTATGGCTACACCTTC; CDR3aa: CASSTGGTGANYGYTF
abundance: .; v_gene: TRBV11-2; j_gene: TRBJ1-2; d_gene: TRBD1; CDR3nt: TGTGCCAGCAGCTTACCGGGACAGTACTACACCTTC; CDR3aa: CASSLPGQYYTF
abundance: once; v_gene: TRBV7-6; j_gene: TRBJ1-1; d_gene: TRBD1; CDR3nt: TGTGCCAGCAGTTCCAGGGGGCCGGACACTGAAGCTTTCTTT; CDR3aa: CASSSRGPDTEAFF